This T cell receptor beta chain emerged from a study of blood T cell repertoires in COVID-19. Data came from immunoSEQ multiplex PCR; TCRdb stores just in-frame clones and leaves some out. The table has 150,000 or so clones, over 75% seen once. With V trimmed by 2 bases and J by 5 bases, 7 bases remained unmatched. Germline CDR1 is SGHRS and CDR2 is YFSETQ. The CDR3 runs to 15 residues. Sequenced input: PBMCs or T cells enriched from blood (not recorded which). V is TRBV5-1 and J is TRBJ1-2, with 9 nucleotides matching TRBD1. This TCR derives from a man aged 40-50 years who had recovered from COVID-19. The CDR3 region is CASSLEPQGAYGYTF. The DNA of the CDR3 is TGCGCCAGCAGCTTAGAACCACAGGGGGCTTATGGCTACACCTTC. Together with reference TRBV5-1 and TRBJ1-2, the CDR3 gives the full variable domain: KAGVTQTPRYLIKTRGQQVTLSCSPISGHRSVSWYQQTPGQGLQFLFEYFSETQRNKGNFPGRFSGRQFSNSRSEMNVSTLELGDSALYLCASSLEPQGAYGYTFGSGTRLTVV.